Shown below are 32 T cell receptor beta chains from a single sample sequenced in a study of CD8+ T cells in alopecia areata. cDNA reverse transcribed from extracted RNA served as the sequencing template. Measured with immunoSEQ multiplex PCR; TCRdb has only the in-frame clones, and not every one. In the table there are 100,000 to 150,000 clones, about 49% of which are singletons. Source: CD8+ T cells sorted from blood, taken at week 0. The receptors derive from a human donor with alopecia areata.

The rearrangement uses TRBV9 and TRBJ1-6; TRBD1 aligns across 8 bases. Germline V CDR1 and CDR2: SGDLS, YYNGEE. Trimming removed 4 bases from V and 8 bases from J; junction bases left unmatched: 5. This CDR3 is built from 14 residues. CDR3 sequence (DNA): TGTGCCAGCAGCCCCACAGGGGGTTATTCACCCCTCCACTTT. Translation: CASSPTGGYSPLHF.

The V and J genes are TRBV29-1 and TRBJ1-5; maybe TRBD1 (5 bases). Per germline, CDR1 SQVTM and CDR2 ANQGSEA. The germline V and J ends were trimmed by 4 bases and 4 bases, with 17 bases remaining between them. The CDR3 is 15 amino acids. CDR3 DNA: TGCAGCGTTGGGGGGGAGAGTTCGGGAAATCAGCCCCAGCATTTT. Amino acids: CSVGGESSGNQPQHF.

V usage is TRBV5-6 and J usage is TRBJ2-7; D ambiguous. The CDR3 contains 13 residues. The germline CDR1 and CDR2 sequences are SGHDT and YYEEEE. Between the trimmed V and J ends, which lost 1 base and 0 bases, there was a span of 5 bases. The CDR3 loop is CASSLWASYEQYF. For the CDR3, the DNA is TGTGCCAGCAGCTTGTGGGCCTCCTACGAGCAGTACTTC.

This chain links TRBV29-1 with TRBJ1-1; a weak D match, TRBD1 (5 bases). This CDR3 is built from 12 residues. The V gene's germline CDR1 is SQVTM and CDR2 ANQGSEA. Trimming shortened V by 7 bases and J by 0 bases, and 9 bases separated the two germline ends. CDR3 bases: TGCAGCGGACAGAACATGAACACTGAAGCTTTCTTT. The encoded protein is CSGQNMNTEAFF.

This clone was seen more than once but under ten times. J is TRBJ2-7 and V is TRBV6-5; D is unresolved. The CDR3 is 14 amino acids. The V end lost 4 bases, the J end lost 0 bases, and 10 bases lay between the germline ends. Germline CDR1 MNHEY, CDR2 SVGAGI. The CDR3 DNA reads TGTGCCAGCAGTTCGTCCCCCAACTCCTACGAGCAGTACTTC. Protein sequence: CASSSSPNSYEQYF.

The CDR3, as DNA: TGTGCCAGCAGTGACTCACTAGCGGGGGCCAATGAGCAGTTCTTC. Amino acid sequence: CASSDSLAGANEQFF. This chain joins TRBV6-4 and TRBJ2-1; TRBD2 matches at 11 bases. Germline V lookup: CDR1 MRHNA, CDR2 SNTAGT. This CDR3 has 15 amino acids. Losses at the gene ends were 0 bases for V and 6 bases for J; bases not matched to a gene: 1.

This rearrangement joins TRBV30 to TRBJ2-5, with D hard to call. Germline loops: CDR1 GTSNPN, CDR2 SVGIG (reference sequence). V lost 4 bases and J lost 5, with 14 bases in between. CDR3 length: 13 residues. DNA for the CDR3: TGTGCCTGGACTTACGGCAGGTCGGAGACCCAGTACTTC. This encodes CAWTYGRSETQYF.

The V call is TRBV5-6, the J call TRBJ2-7; no firm D call. CDR1 is SGHDT, CDR2 YYEEEE, per germline. V was pared by 6 bases and J by 2 bases, with 18 bases between. The CDR3 covers 15 residues. For the CDR3, the DNA is TGTGCCAGCAAGGTAGGAGCTGCAAACCCCTACGAGCAGTACTTC. Translating it yields CASKVGAANPYEQYF.

This chain connects TRBV7-6 to TRBJ1-1; the match to TRBD1 covers 7 bases. The CDR3 sequence is 13 residues long. V lost 1 base, J lost 7 bases, and 3 bases stayed unmatched. Per germline, CDR1 SGHVS and CDR2 FNYEAQ. The CDR3 sequence: CASSLGAGGEAFF. Written as DNA, the CDR3 is TGTGCCAGCAGCTTAGGTGCAGGGGGTGAAGCTTTCTTT.

The gene calls are TRBV11-2 and TRBJ1-6; 7 positions match TRBD1. The CDR3 has 16 residues. Germline CDR1 and CDR2: SGHAT and FQNNGV. The trim removed 0 bases at V and 7 bases at J, leaving 6 bases unmatched. CDR3 DNA: TGTGCCAGCAGCTTAGATTCGACAGGGCGGAATTCACCCCTCCACTTT. This gives the protein CASSLDSTGRNSPLHF. Variable domain in full (rest from reference TRBV11-2 and TRBJ1-6): EAGVAQSPRYKIIEKRQSVAFWCNPISGHATLYWYQQILGQGPKLLIQFQNNGVVDDSQLPKDRFSAERLKGVDSTLKIQPAKLEDSAVYLCASSLDSTGRNSPLHFGNGTRLTVT.

This clone was recorded a few times. The V call is TRBV28, the J call TRBJ1-5, with 7 bases that match TRBD1. The junction had 3 bases not matched to a gene; V was cut back by 3 bases and J by 4 bases. The germline gives CDR1 MDHEN, CDR2 SYDVKM. CDR3 length: 14 amino acids. In DNA form, the CDR3 reads TGTGCCAGCAGTTTTACAGGGGTAAATCAGCCCCAGCATTTT. Residues: CASSFTGVNQPQHF. The variable domain in full, completed from reference TRBV28 and TRBJ1-5, reads DVKVTQSSRYLVKRTGEKVFLECVQDMDHENMFWYRQDPGLGLRLIYFSYDVKMKEKGDIPEGYSVSREKKERFSLILESASTNQTSMYLCASSFTGVNQPQHFGDGTRLSIL.

V gene TRBV5-1 combines with J gene TRBJ2-1, with 9 bases matching TRBD2. Germline V gene sequence: CDR1 SGHRS, CDR2 YFSETQ. The CDR3 consists of 17 residues. J gave up 4 bases and V 0 bases, and 8 bases lay outside the gene matches. The CDR3 sequence is CASSLVISGGGYNEQFF. CDR3 DNA: TGCGCCAGCAGCTTGGTCATTAGCGGGGGCGGGTACAATGAGCAGTTCTTC.

This clone was seen repeatedly, ten times or more. The chain has TRBV6-1 and TRBJ1-4; TRBD1 is a possible D gene (5 bases). CDR1 MNHNS and CDR2 SASEGT come from the germline V gene. This CDR3 spans 14 amino acids. The V and J ends lost 5 bases and 12 bases respectively, with 19 bases between them. The CDR3 sequence: CASSPGQIQVELFF. CDR3 coding DNA: TGTGCCAGCAGTCCCGGACAAATTCAAGTGGAACTGTTTTTT.

This clone appeared a few times. V gene TRBV13 combines with J gene TRBJ2-2; D is undetermined. The CDR3 sequence is 14 residues long. V was trimmed by 1 base and J by 10 bases, leaving 13 bases between them. The germline CDR1 and CDR2 sequences are PRHDT and FYEKMQ (reference sequence). The DNA for the CDR3 is TGTGCCAGCAGCTTAGAAAGGGCTATGGAGGAGCTGTTTTTT. Translated, it gives CASSLERAMEELFF.

This clone came up a few times. Other DNA sequences from this sample encode an identical CDR3 as well. The V gene is TRBV30, the J gene TRBJ2-7, with 10 bases lining up with TRBD1. The CDR3 sequence is 14 residues long. CDR1 and CDR2 (germline): GTSNPN, SVGIG (reference sequence). J gave up 5 bases and V 2 bases, and 6 bases lay outside the gene matches. The CDR3 sequence: CAWSTGTGVHEQYF. CDR3 bases: TGTGCCTGGAGTACCGGGACAGGGGTCCACGAGCAGTACTTC.

The chain combines TRBV15 with TRBJ2-7; D uncertain. V lost 1 base to trimming and J lost 3 bases, with 7 bases between them. From germline, CDR1 is LNHNV and CDR2 YYDKDF (reference sequence). This CDR3 has 13 residues. This CDR3 reads CATSRGNSYEQYF. CDR3 DNA sequence: TGTGCCACCAGCAGAGGTAACAGCTACGAGCAGTACTTC.

J is TRBJ1-5 and V is TRBV7-9; 8 nucleotides agree with TRBD1. Germline V gives CDR1 SEHNR, CDR2 FQNEAQ (reference sequence). V shed 3 bases and J 6 bases; nucleotides not matched to a gene: 10. This CDR3 comprises 16 residues. The CDR3 spells CASSFVDQGASQPQHF. Here the CDR3 DNA reads TGTGCCAGCAGCTTTGTTGACCAGGGGGCTAGTCAGCCCCAGCATTTT.

The genes are TRBV29-1 and TRBJ2-3; TRBD1 is a possible D gene (6 bases). CDR1 SQVTM and CDR2 ANQGSEA come from the germline V gene. This CDR3 is 11 amino acids long. The CDR3 spells CRAGETDTQYF. For the CDR3, the DNA is TGCAGGGCAGGGGAGACAGATACGCAGTATTTT.

The chain has TRBV30 and TRBJ1-2, with unresolved D. The CDR3 has 14 amino acids. Germline V lookup: CDR1 GTSNPN, CDR2 SVGIG (reference sequence). V lost 1 base and J 6 bases, leaving 15 bases between the germline ends. The CDR3 sequence: CAWSAIIGVDGYTF. CDR3 in DNA: TGTGCCTGGAGTGCCATCATTGGTGTTGATGGCTACACCTTC.

This chain uses TRBV6-6 with TRBJ2-1; 7 bases align to TRBD2. Losses at the gene ends were 0 bases for V and 4 bases for J; bases not matched to a gene: 0. Germline V gene lookup returns CDR1 MNHNY and CDR2 SVGAGI (reference sequence). This CDR3 spans 14 amino acids. This CDR3 is CASSYSSGYNEQFF. CDR3 nucleotides: TGTGCCAGCAGTTACTCTAGCGGGTACAATGAGCAGTTCTTC.

Notes on this clone: Other DNA sequences of this sample code for an identical CDR3. V and J are TRBV9 and TRBJ2-3, with D unresolved. The ends were cut back, 0 bases at V and 2 bases at J, with 7 bases in the middle. Germline V gene sequence: CDR1 SGDLS, CDR2 YYNGEE. This CDR3 comprises 14 residues. The CDR3 loop is CASSVGGNTDTQYF. As DNA, the CDR3 is TGTGCCAGCAGCGTAGGAGGCAACACAGATACGCAGTATTTT.

This clone was recorded only once. The chain combines TRBV30 with TRBJ2-7, with TRBD1 as a possible D gene (5 bases). The V gene lost 2 bases and the J gene lost 7 bases, with 12 bases spanning the gap. The CDR3 has 12 amino acids. Germline CDR1 GTSNPN, CDR2 SVGIG (reference sequence). The CDR3 reads CAWSLGAGEQYF. Written as DNA, the CDR3 is TGTGCCTGGAGTCTAGGGGCAGGGGAGCAGTACTTC.

The gene calls are TRBV13 and TRBJ1-2; no firm D call. Trimming shortened V by 2 bases and J by 3 bases, and 13 bases separated the two germline ends. This CDR3 is built from 15 residues. Germline lookup yields CDR1 PRHDT and CDR2 FYEKMQ (reference sequence). DNA for the CDR3: TGTGCCAGCAGCTTAAAGAGTCCGGTCGACTATGGCTACACCTTC. Translated, it gives CASSLKSPVDYGYTF.

The rearrangement uses TRBV11-1 and TRBJ2-2, with 7 positions matching TRBD1. With 3 bases clipped from V and 5 bases from J, the junction kept 3 bases outside the gene matches. Germline CDR1 SGHAT, CDR2 FQDESV (reference sequence). This CDR3 contains 14 residues. CDR3 protein: CASSFYRGTGELFF. The CDR3 DNA is TGTGCCAGCAGCTTCTACAGGGGTACCGGGGAGCTGTTTTTT.

The J gene is TRBJ1-1, the V gene TRBV5-6; D gene unclear. Trimming removed 2 bases at V and 3 bases at J, with 8 bases between. The CDR3 is 13 amino acids. Germline CDR1 and CDR2: SGHDT and YYEEEE. This CDR3 reads CASSFGRDTEAFF. The CDR3 nucleotides are TGTGCCAGCAGCTTCGGAAGGGACACTGAAGCTTTCTTT.

The V gene is TRBV27, the J gene TRBJ2-7; the D is unclear. Trimming pared 2 bases from V and 2 bases from J, leaving 10 bases between. Per the germline V gene, CDR1 is MNHEY and CDR2 is SMNVEV (reference sequence). The CDR3 spans 14 residues. CDR3 loop: CASSLAGFPYEQYF. DNA of the CDR3: TGTGCCAGCAGTTTAGCAGGTTTCCCCTACGAGCAGTACTTC.

The chain has TRBV10-3 and TRBJ2-5; D might be TRBD1 (6 bases). V was cut by 1 base and J by 2 bases, with 8 bases left in between. There are 14 residues in the CDR3. CDR1 and CDR2 (germline): ENHRY, SYGVKD. The CDR3 region has the DNA TGTGCCATCAGTGAGTTCGGACAGCAAGAGACCCAGTACTTC. Translating gives CAISEFGQQETQYF.

The chain is built from TRBV4-2 and TRBJ1-2; TRBD1 might be the D (6 bases). Germline values: CDR1 LGHNA, CDR2 YNFKEQ. The CDR3 is made up of 14 amino acids. V dropped 1 base and J dropped 4 bases, with 10 bases sitting between them. The CDR3 sequence: CASSQGDTSYGYTF. The CDR3 DNA reads TGTGCCAGCAGCCAAGGGGACACATCCTATGGCTACACCTTC.

CDR3 sequence reads: CASSYPTGRTEAFF. The CDR3 DNA is TGTGCCAGCAGTTACCCGACAGGGCGGACTGAAGCTTTCTTT. The V gene is TRBV5-6, the J gene TRBJ1-1; 7 nucleotides line up with TRBD1. The CDR3 extends over 14 amino acids. J was trimmed by 5 bases and V by 5 bases; bases with no gene match: 9. From germline, CDR1 is SGHDT and CDR2 YYEEEE.

This clone was observed a few times. This rearrangement joins TRBV11-2 to TRBJ2-7; possible D gene TRBD1, 5 bases. The CDR3 is 13 amino acids. Per the germline V gene, CDR1 is SGHAT and CDR2 is FQNNGV. V gave up 2 bases and J gave up 3 bases, with 8 bases separating them. The CDR3 here is CASSLRGHYEQYF. The CDR3 coding sequence is TGTGCCAGCAGCTTAAGGGGTCACTACGAGCAGTACTTC.

This sequence joins TRBV6-5 and TRBJ2-7; 7 bases are shared with TRBD2. Germline lookup yields CDR1 MNHEY and CDR2 SVGAGI. This CDR3 has 12 amino acids. Germline trimming cut 7 bases from V and 4 bases from J; bases unmatched to any gene: 4. The CDR3 bases are TGTGCCAGCACCTCGGGGGGTTACGAGCAGTACTTC. Translation: CASTSGGYEQYF.

This clone was counted a few times. The V and J genes are TRBV27 and TRBJ1-1; TRBD1 agrees at 8 bases. Unmatched junction bases numbered 8, after V lost 5 bases and J lost 3 bases. Germline V gives CDR1 MNHEY, CDR2 SMNVEV (reference sequence). There are 15 residues in the CDR3. CDR3 sequence reads: CASSLRQGLDTEAFF. Here the CDR3 DNA reads TGTGCCAGCAGTCTCCGACAGGGGTTGGACACTGAAGCTTTCTTT.